One TCR beta chain is described in this entry. What it binds is not known. The method was immunoSEQ multiplex PCR; TCRdb's version includes in-frame clones alone and lacks a portion of them. The sample shows about 46,000 clones, roughly three quarters of them seen only once. The sample is drawn from a study of memory CD4+ T cells and cytomegalovirus serostatus. Study results and limitations: Of 150 to 200 reported CMV TCRbeta sequences, 67 were found in memory CD4+ repertoires.

Single viable CD3+CD4+CD8-CD45RO+ cells were sorted as the memory CD4+ T cells. Total CD4+ T cells were enriched by CD4 positive selection. The sequenced material came from memory CD4+ T cells from blood. This receptor was identified in an adult in good health and CMV-seronegative.

CDR3 region: CAISESTESYEQYF. The CDR3, as DNA: TGTGCCATCAGTGAGTCGACGGAGTCCTACGAGCAGTACTTC. The chain joins TRBV10-3 to TRBJ2-5, with unresolved D. The last part of the DNA fits TRBJ2-7 better; the J call may be wrong. The CDR3 runs to 14 residues. The germline V gene has CDR1 ENHRY and CDR2 SYGVKD.